This TCR beta chain was retrieved from a study of tumor and adjacent non-tumor tissue in lung cancer. The library came from three nested PCR rounds adapted from ARM-PCR protocols. TCRdb ran MiXCR on the multiplex PCR reads and lists one entry per CDR3 protein. The sample lists some 70,000 distinct CDR3 sequences, approximately 68% occurring once. This clonotype has more than one count but fewer than ten. This sample's RNA came from whole unsorted tissue. This non-tumor lung sample came from over 3 cm beyond the tumor edge. Germline assignment: CDR1 SGHDN and CDR2 FVKESK. The CDR3 runs 14 residues. V was pared by 4 bases and J by 11 bases, with 7 bases of the junction left unmatched.

This clonotype was sampled from a woman aged 45-65 years with non-small cell lung cancer. The chain joins TRBV14 to TRBJ2-1; TRBD2 aligns across 11 bases. The sample was distant non-tumor lung tissue. The CDR3 loop is CASSLGTSGRKQFF. The CDR3 bases are TGTGCCAGCAGCCTCGGGACTAGCGGCAGGAAGCAGTTCTTC.